A selection of T cell receptor beta chains follows, all from one sample in a study of CD8 T cells in ankylosing spondylitis. TCRdb recomputed calls from the 5' RACE reads with MiXCR, one row per CDR3 protein. Among 700,000 or so distinct CDR3 sequences, over 15% were seen once, and the ten largest hold about 20%. The sample consisted of blood, either unsorted or a sorted T cell fraction (not recorded which). The receptor source for this set is a male donor with ankylosing spondylitis. Each CDR3 is given with its conserved first and last residue. A D gene is named only where the DNA matches it firmly. Clone size appears in some rows only: once, few, many, or a class for an expanded clone.

d_call: TRBD2; v_call: TRBV5-1; clone_size: few; j_call: TRBJ2-1; cdr3_nt: TGCGCCAGCAGCTTGTGGGCTAGCGGGGGCTCCTACAATGAGCAGTTCTTC; cdr3_aa: CASSLWASGGSYNEQFF
d_call: .; v_call: TRBV9; clone_size: few; j_call: TRBJ1-2; cdr3_nt: TGTGCCAGCAGCGTAGATGACACGGTGAGGTCTTTAAGCTACACCTTC; cdr3_aa: CASSVDDTVRSLSYTF
d_call: .; v_call: TRBV28; clone_size: few; j_call: TRBJ1-4; cdr3_nt: TGTGCCAGCACACCACCCAGGGGCAAGCTGTTTTTT; cdr3_aa: CASTPPRGKLFF
d_call: .; v_call: TRBV7-9; clone_size: many; j_call: TRBJ2-7; cdr3_nt: TGTGCCAGCAGCCCATACAGGGATGGCGAGCAGTACTTC; cdr3_aa: CASSPYRDGEQYF
d_call: .; v_call: TRBV7-8; clone_size: many; j_call: TRBJ2-7; cdr3_nt: TGTGCCAGCAGCTTAGTGGTCGTACTGGGCACTAGTTCCCCCTACGAGCAGTACTTC; cdr3_aa: CASSLVVVLGTSSPYEQYF
d_call: .; v_call: TRBV6-1; clone_size: few; j_call: TRBJ1-1; cdr3_nt: TGTGCCAGCCGGGAGGGGGATATGAACACTGAAGCTTTCTTT; cdr3_aa: CASREGDMNTEAFF
d_call: .; v_call: TRBV21-1; clone_size: few; j_call: TRBJ2-3; cdr3_nt: TGTGCCAGCAGCAATGTCGGGAGGGCCATGTTTTGGGCAGATACGCAGTATTTT; cdr3_aa: CASSNVGRAMFWADTQYF
d_call: TRBD1; v_call: TRBV4-1; clone_size: .; j_call: TRBJ2-3; cdr3_nt: TGCGCCAGCAGCCAAGGACAGGGGTGGACAGATACGCAGTATTTT; cdr3_aa: CASSQGQGWTDTQYF
d_call: .; v_call: TRBV19; clone_size: .; j_call: TRBJ2-1; cdr3_nt: TGTGCCAGTAGTATAGGGGTCTCCTACAATGAGCAGTTCTTC; cdr3_aa: CASSIGVSYNEQFF
d_call: TRBD2; v_call: TRBV19; clone_size: .; j_call: TRBJ2-1; cdr3_nt: TGTGCCAGTAGTATCGGTAGCGGGAATGAGCAGTTCTTC; cdr3_aa: CASSIGSGNEQFF
d_call: TRBD1; v_call: TRBV25-1; clone_size: .; j_call: TRBJ1-1; cdr3_nt: TGTGCCAGCAGAATACAGGGGAGCACTGAAGCTTTCTTT; cdr3_aa: CASRIQGSTEAFF
d_call: .; v_call: TRBV29-1; clone_size: .; j_call: TRBJ2-2; cdr3_nt: TGCAGCGTTGAGCGTCTAAAGAACACCGGGGAGCTGTTTTTT; cdr3_aa: CSVERLKNTGELFF
d_call: .; v_call: TRBV7-2; clone_size: few; j_call: TRBJ1-2; cdr3_nt: TGTGCCAGCAGCTTGTTTAGGGAGGGTAATGGCTACACCTTC; cdr3_aa: CASSLFREGNGYTF